The present TCR beta chain was sequenced within a study of a mutant IDH1 vaccine in newly diagnosed glioma. Overall study: Vaccine administration was initiated 4-6 weeks following radiotherapy alone, or with temozolomide cycles. Former treatment meant radiotherapy, temozolomide, or both; the majority had gotten both. Males made up 62.5% and females about 40% of treated patients, whose mean age was about 37 years.

TCRdb's table, derived via immunoSEQ multiplex PCR, lists solely in-frame clones and lacks some. Among some 42,000 clones, approximately 80% were seen once, and the ten largest hold approximately 4.6%. Described time point: week 35, safety follow-up. A single vaccine dose contained 300 ug of mutant IDH1 20-mer peptide, and topical imiquimod was used with it. Astrocytomas found in donors were new, WHO grade 3 or 4, IDH1-mutant and ATRX-lost. A word on this clone: Its specificity is unknown.

The CDR3 runs 15 residues. V dropped 8 bases and J dropped 5 bases, with 19 bases sitting between them. Germline V gene lookup returns CDR1 SNHLY and CDR2 FYNNEI. The sequenced sample was PBMCs, obtained from a glioma patient whose treatment included an IDH1 peptide vaccine. This receptor was identified in a woman between 45 and 60 years old with glioma. The chain recombines TRBV2 with TRBJ1-5; perhaps TRBD1 as D (5 bases). Written as DNA, the CDR3 is TGTGCCAGCGTGACTGATGGGGGAGGGGATCAGCCCCAGCATTTT. Its protein product is CASVTDGGGDQPQHF.